This is a list of T cell receptor beta chains from one sample in a study of Graves' ophthalmopathy and Graves' hyperthyroidism. TCRdb reprocessed the multiplex PCR reads via MiXCR and lists one record per CDR3 protein. This table has about 700,000 distinct CDR3 sequences, roughly 39% appearing once. Material for sequencing was peripheral blood. These TCRs come from an adult man with Graves' ophthalmopathy. Each CDR3 is given with its conserved first and last residue. D genes are given only for firm matches. Rows give clone size only sometimes, using once, few, many, or a class for an expanded clone.

d_call	j_call	clone_size	v_call	cdr3_nt	cdr3_aa
TRBD1	TRBJ1-6	few	TRBV5-1	TGTGCCAGCAGTTTTGGGATGGGGACAGGGGGCTCCCCGCTCCACTTT	CASSFGMGTGGSPLHF
.	TRBJ2-7	once	TRBV7-2	TGTGCCAGCAGCTTAGCCAGGGTTAGGGGAGTTGAGCAGTACTTC	CASSLARVRGVEQYF
.	TRBJ1-6	.	TRBV2	TGTGCCAGCAGTGAAGCGGGGGCAGATTCACCCCTCCACTTT	CASSEAGADSPLHF
.	TRBJ2-5	many	TRBV4-1	TGCGCCAGCAGCCAGATCGGACAGAGCCAAGAGACCCAGTACTTC	CASSQIGQSQETQYF
.	TRBJ1-3	many	TRBV7-2	TGTGCCAGCAGCTTAATGATAGGTGGGGGAGTGGAGAACACCATATATTTT	CASSLMIGGGVENTIYF
TRBD1	TRBJ1-1	.	TRBV29-1	TGCAGCGTTCAGAGACAGGGGGCGAACAATGAAGCTTTCTTT	CSVQRQGANNEAFF
.	TRBJ1-2	many	TRBV10-3	TGTGCCATCAGTGAACCGGACAGCCTCTATGGCTACACCTTC	CAISEPDSLYGYTF
.	TRBJ1-1	.	TRBV6-1	TGTGCCAGCAGAATCGAGCGGGACACTGAAGCTTTCTTT	CASRIERDTEAFF
.	TRBJ2-5	.	TRBV10-3	TGTGCCATCAGTGAACGGCTAGGCCAAGAGGCCCAGTACTTC	CAISERLGQEAQYF
.	TRBJ2-5	.	TRBV2	TGTGCCAGCAGTGAGCAGGGTGACGGGACCCAGTACTTC	CASSEQGDGTQYF
.	TRBJ2-7	.	TRBV19	TGTGCCACCAAGGTAGGGGTCGGGAGTCTCTACGAGCAGTACTTC	CATKVGVGSLYEQYF
TRBD1	TRBJ2-7	many	TRBV2	TGTGCCGTTGACAGGGGCGCCTACGAGCAGTACTTC	CAVDRGAYEQYF
.	TRBJ1-1	many	TRBV7-9	TGTGCCAGCAGCCGCGGAGGCGAAAGAGGAGCTTTCTTT	CASSRGGERGAFF
.	TRBJ2-7	many	TRBV4-1	TGCGCCAGCAGCCATCCGATAAGTTACGAGCAGTACTTC	CASSHPISYEQYF
.	TRBJ1-5	.	TRBV12-3/TRBV12-4	TGTGCCAGCAGCCCGTGGGGGAAAGGCAATCAGCCCCAGCATTTT	CASSPWGKGNQPQHF
TRBD1	TRBJ1-2	many	TRBV3-1	TGTGCCAGCAGCCGGGGGACAGGGGTTAACTATGGCTACACCTTC	CASSRGTGVNYGYTF
.	TRBJ1-4	many	TRBV7-9	TGTGCCAGCAGTCAGAGTGGGAATGAAAAACTGTTTTTT	CASSQSGNEKLFF
.	TRBJ1-2	.	TRBV19	TGTGCCAGTAGTCCGCCCCTCGGCGGATACTATGGCTACACCTTC	CASSPPLGGYYGYTF
.	TRBJ2-2	.	TRBV7-3	TGTGCCAGCAGCCCCACACACCTGGGTCAGACCGGGGAGCTGTTTTTT	CASSPTHLGQTGELFF
.	TRBJ1-1	few	TRBV20-1	TGCAGTGCTGAACAACCACATATGAACACTGAAGCTTTCTTT	CSAEQPHMNTEAFF
TRBD2	TRBJ2-7	many	TRBV29-1	TGCAGCGCTGGGGCTAGCGGGAGGGAGGTCTCCTACGAGCAGTACTTC	CSAGASGREVSYEQYF
TRBD1	TRBJ2-2	many	TRBV7-2	TGTGCCAGCAGCTTAGAAAGACAGGGGGAGGGCGGGGAGCTGTTTTTT	CASSLERQGEGGELFF
.	TRBJ1-1	.	TRBV29-1	TGCAGCGTTGAAGATCCCGGGGGGGCTGCTTTCTTT	CSVEDPGGAAFF
.	TRBJ1-5	few	TRBV7-9	TGTGCCAGCAGCTCGGCCGAGGGGAATAGCAATCAGCCCCAGCATTTT	CASSSAEGNSNQPQHF
TRBD2	TRBJ2-7	.	TRBV12-3/TRBV12-4	TGTGCCAGCAGTTTAGTTAGCGGGAGTAGGTCCGAGCAGTACTTC	CASSLVSGSRSEQYF
.	TRBJ2-7	many	TRBV11-3	TGTGCCAGCAGTCGACCGGGCGAGCAGTACTTC	CASSRPGEQYF
TRBD1	TRBJ2-5	many	TRBV20-1	TGCAGTGCTAGAGAGACAGGGCCCGAGACCCAGTACTTC	CSARETGPETQYF
.	TRBJ1-5	many	TRBV3-1	TGTGCCAGCAGCGAAACCGCTAGCAATCAGCCCCAGCATTTT	CASSETASNQPQHF
.	TRBJ1-2	many	TRBV10-3	TGTGCCATCGCAAAAGACAGGAGCGCTGGCTACACCTTC	CAIAKDRSAGYTF
.	TRBJ1-2	many	TRBV10-3	TGTGCCATCTGGGGAGGGGCGCCTAACTATGGCTACACCTTC	CAIWGGAPNYGYTF
.	TRBJ2-2	many	TRBV7-9	TGCGCCAGCAGCTTGGAGGACACCGGGGAGCTGTTTTTT	CASSLEDTGELFF
TRBD2	TRBJ2-5	many	TRBV7-9	TGTGCCAGCAGCCCTACTAGCGGGTCCACCGTGGAGACCCAGTACTTC	CASSPTSGSTVETQYF
.	TRBJ1-6	few	TRBV6-6	TGTGCCAGCAGCCTCCGACAGGATGGGTCCCTCCACTTT	CASSLRQDGSLHF
.	TRBJ2-7	.	TRBV7-3	TGTGCCAGCAGCTTAAGGCGGCGGGCGCTCGCCGGAGTCTTTCACGAGCAGTACTTC	CASSLRRRALAGVFHEQYF
.	TRBJ1-6	many	TRBV15	TGTGCCACCAGCAGAGATAAAGGGCTCGGTTCACCCCTCCACTTT	CATSRDKGLGSPLHF
.	TRBJ2-5	.	TRBV24-1	TGTGCCACCAGTGATTTAAAAGGGGAACAAGAGACCCAGTACTTC	CATSDLKGEQETQYF
.	TRBJ1-6	.	TRBV2	TGTGCCAGCTCCGACAGTATGGCCAGGTTCCTCGGGAGGAATTCACCCCTCCACTTT	CASSDSMARFLGRNSPLHF
.	TRBJ2-3	.	TRBV20-1	TGCAGTGCCCCAGTCACAGATACGCAGTATTTT	CSAPVTDTQYF
TRBD1	TRBJ2-5	.	TRBV7-2	TGTGCCAGCAGCTTAGAAGGGACAGGGGCAGCTGAGACCCAGTACTTC	CASSLEGTGAAETQYF
TRBD2	TRBJ2-5	many	TRBV7-9	TGTGCCAGCAGCTTAGACCTAGCGGGGGCAGAGACCCAGTACTTC	CASSLDLAGAETQYF
TRBD1	TRBJ1-4	many	TRBV20-1	TGCAGTGCTATCGACAGGGGCAAAGAAAAACTGTTTTTT	CSAIDRGKEKLFF
TRBD1	TRBJ1-6	.	TRBV5-1	TGCGCCAGCAGCCTCGGGACAGGAGGCGGCTCACCCCTCCACTTT	CASSLGTGGGSPLHF
.	TRBJ2-5	few	TRBV20-1	TGCAGTGCTAGAGATAGAGAAGGCGGGGAGACCCAGTACTTC	CSARDREGGETQYF
.	TRBJ2-7	.	TRBV5-8	TGCGCCAGCAGCCAAGTGCCAGGTCCGGGGGAGCAGTACTTC	CASSQVPGPGEQYF
TRBD1	TRBJ2-5	.	TRBV11-2	TGTGCCAGCAGCAGCAGGACAGGGTCAGTCCAAGAAACCCAGTACTTC	CASSSRTGSVQETQYF
.	TRBJ1-2	many	TRBV5-1	TGCGCCAGCAGCTTTGACGCCAAGGCCGTCTATGGCTACACCTTC	CASSFDAKAVYGYTF
TRBD1	TRBJ1-6	many	TRBV9	TGTGCCAGCAGCGACGGGACAGGGGGAAGTAATTCACCCCTCCACTTT	CASSDGTGGSNSPLHF
.	TRBJ1-1	many	TRBV12-3/TRBV12-4	TGTGCCAGCAGTCAACGTTCCGGGACTGAAGCTTTCTTT	CASSQRSGTEAFF
.	TRBJ1-2	few	TRBV20-1	TGCAGTGCGCCAATCTCGGGGGGCTACACCTTC	CSAPISGGYTF
.	TRBJ2-6	many	TRBV19	TGTGCCAGTAGTGACAGCGCCGACTCTGGGGCCAACGTCCTGACTTTC	CASSDSADSGANVLTF
.	TRBJ2-5	many	TRBV7-9	TGTGCCAGCAGCGCCCGGGCCTTAGGCGAGACCCAGTACTTC	CASSARALGETQYF
.	TRBJ1-4	many	TRBV2	TGTGCCAGCAGGTGGTACGGGGATGAAAAACTGTTTTTT	CASRWYGDEKLFF
.	TRBJ1-1	.	TRBV2	TGTGCCAGCAGTGAAGGGGGTGAAGCTTTCTTT	CASSEGGEAFF
.	TRBJ2-7	.	TRBV18	TGTGCCAGCTCACCACCGTTGCTAGGGGGTGACGAGCAGTACTTC	CASSPPLLGGDEQYF
.	TRBJ2-5	many	TRBV9	TGTGCCAGCAGCGTAGGTGTTGACAATCAAGAGACCCAGTACTTC	CASSVGVDNQETQYF